The rows below give T cell receptor beta chains drawn from one sample of a study of CD4 T cells in relation to SARS-CoV-2 and coronaviruses. These TCRs are of unknown antigen specificity. Sequencing was performed with immunoSEQ multiplex PCR; in TCRdb, only in-frame clones are kept and a portion is missing. Among roughly 25,000 clones, 75% to 85% were seen once, and the ten largest hold 21%. The sequenced material came from CD4+ T cells from PBMCs, cultured in vitro. These receptors were collected from a human donor in good health. CDR3s include the opening cysteine and the closing phenylalanine or tryptophan. Fields, in order: D gene, V gene, clone size, J gene, CDR3 protein, CDR3 DNA. A D gene is named only where the DNA matches it firmly. Clone size is given for some rows only: seen once, a few or many times, or a class if the clone is expanded.

d_gene: -
v_gene: TRBV3-1/TRBV3-2
abundance: once
j_gene: TRBJ2-6
CDR3aa: CASSQRVSGANVLTF
CDR3nt: TGTGCCAGCAGCCAAAGGGTGTCTGGGGCCAACGTCCTGACTTTC

d_gene: -
v_gene: TRBV12-5
abundance: -
j_gene: TRBJ1-5
CDR3aa: CASGLLQGGNQPQHF
CDR3nt: TGTGCTAGTGGTTTACTGCAGGGAGGCAATCAGCCCCAGCATTTT

d_gene: TRBD2
v_gene: TRBV4-3
abundance: -
j_gene: TRBJ2-1
CDR3aa: CASSQGTALGAGGPYNEQFF
CDR3nt: TGCGCCAGCAGCCAAGGGACCGCCCTAGGGGCGGGAGGACCTTACAATGAGCAGTTCTTC

d_gene: TRBD1
v_gene: TRBV6-2/TRBV6-3
abundance: -
j_gene: TRBJ1-5
CDR3aa: CASSLYRGGNQPQHF
CDR3nt: TGTGCCAGCAGTTTGTACAGGGGGGGCAATCAGCCCCAGCATTTT

d_gene: -
v_gene: TRBV10-3
abundance: -
j_gene: TRBJ1-2
CDR3aa: CAISESDGTTNYGYTF
CDR3nt: TGTGCCATCAGTGAGTCGGACGGTACCACTAACTATGGCTACACCTTC

d_gene: -
v_gene: TRBV19
abundance: -
j_gene: TRBJ1-5
CDR3aa: CASSIYGNQPQHF
CDR3nt: TGTGCCAGTAGTATATATGGCAATCAGCCCCAGCATTTT

d_gene: -
v_gene: TRBV12-3/TRBV12-4
abundance: -
j_gene: TRBJ1-2
CDR3aa: CASRDLNYGYTF
CDR3nt: TGTGCCAGCAGGGACCTCAACTATGGCTACACCTTC

d_gene: -
v_gene: TRBV6-5
abundance: -
j_gene: TRBJ2-5
CDR3aa: CASSYSGRSQETQYF
CDR3nt: TGTGCCAGCAGTTACTCCGGCAGGTCACAAGAGACCCAGTACTTC

d_gene: TRBD2
v_gene: TRBV6-2/TRBV6-3
abundance: -
j_gene: TRBJ2-3
CDR3aa: CASSQTSGRRDTQYF
CDR3nt: TGTGCCAGCAGTCAAACTAGCGGGAGGAGAGATACGCAGTATTTT

d_gene: -
v_gene: TRBV11-2
abundance: -
j_gene: TRBJ1-3
CDR3aa: CASSRGGMGGNTIYF
CDR3nt: TGTGCCAGCAGCCGCGGTGGGATGGGTGGAAACACCATATATTTT

d_gene: -
v_gene: TRBV7-2
abundance: -
j_gene: TRBJ1-2
CDR3aa: CASSLEPTRGYGYTF
CDR3nt: TGTGCCAGCAGCTTAGAGCCGACGCGAGGCTATGGCTACACCTTC

d_gene: -
v_gene: TRBV6-5
abundance: -
j_gene: TRBJ1-6
CDR3aa: CASSYADGNSPLHF
CDR3nt: TGTGCCAGCAGTTACGCGGACGGAAATTCACCCCTCCACTTT

d_gene: -
v_gene: TRBV29-1
abundance: -
j_gene: TRBJ1-1
CDR3aa: CSARGRNTEAFF
CDR3nt: TGCAGCGCGAGGGGAAGGAACACTGAAGCTTTCTTT

d_gene: TRBD2
v_gene: TRBV7-6
abundance: -
j_gene: TRBJ2-5
CDR3aa: CASNFGGGSAIETQYF
CDR3nt: TGTGCCAGCAACTTCGGAGGCGGGAGCGCGATAGAGACCCAGTACTTC

d_gene: -
v_gene: TRBV11-2
abundance: -
j_gene: TRBJ2-2
CDR3aa: CASSFRQAGPGELFF
CDR3nt: TGTGCCAGCAGCTTCCGTCAAGCGGGTCCCGGGGAGCTGTTTTTT

d_gene: -
v_gene: TRBV10-1
abundance: few
j_gene: TRBJ1-1
CDR3aa: CASSEAFF
CDR3nt: TGCGCCAGCAGTGAAGCTTTCTTT

d_gene: TRBD1
v_gene: TRBV19
abundance: -
j_gene: TRBJ2-7
CDR3aa: CASSKTGTGVEQYF
CDR3nt: TGTGCCAGTAGTAAAACCGGGACAGGGGTAGAGCAGTACTTC

d_gene: -
v_gene: TRBV6-2/TRBV6-3
abundance: medium-sized
j_gene: TRBJ1-1
CDR3aa: CASSYSPRSPEAFF
CDR3nt: TGTGCCAGCAGTTACTCTCCCCGGAGCCCTGAAGCTTTCTTT

d_gene: TRBD1
v_gene: TRBV7-6
abundance: -
j_gene: TRBJ1-3
CDR3aa: CASSATPTGSGNTIYF
CDR3nt: TGTGCCAGCAGCGCCACCCCGACAGGGTCTGGAAACACCATATATTTT

d_gene: -
v_gene: TRBV5-1
abundance: -
j_gene: TRBJ2-3
CDR3aa: CASSSWSTGSRTDTQYF
CDR3nt: TGCGCCAGCAGCTCGTGGTCCACAGGGAGTAGGACAGATACGCAGTATTTT

d_gene: -
v_gene: TRBV7-2
abundance: -
j_gene: TRBJ2-5
CDR3aa: CASSLGGPETQYF
CDR3nt: TGTGCCAGCAGCTTAGGAGGGCCTGAGACCCAGTACTTC

d_gene: -
v_gene: TRBV5-5
abundance: -
j_gene: TRBJ2-7
CDR3aa: CASSGGGYEQYF
CDR3nt: TGTGCCAGCAGCGGAGGGGGCTACGAGCAGTACTTC

d_gene: TRBD1
v_gene: TRBV5-1
abundance: -
j_gene: TRBJ1-4
CDR3aa: CASGDRGMEKLFF
CDR3nt: TGCGCCAGCGGGGACAGGGGAATGGAAAAACTGTTTTTT

d_gene: TRBD1
v_gene: TRBV6-6
abundance: -
j_gene: TRBJ1-4
CDR3aa: CASRQQGAVTNEKLFF
CDR3nt: TGTGCCAGCAGACAACAGGGGGCGGTAACTAATGAAAAACTGTTTTTT

d_gene: TRBD2
v_gene: TRBV13
abundance: once
j_gene: TRBJ2-5
CDR3aa: CASSLAVSGGLETQYF
CDR3nt: TGTGCCAGCAGCTTAGCCGTTAGCGGGGGGTTGGAGACCCAGTACTTC

d_gene: -
v_gene: TRBV19
abundance: -
j_gene: TRBJ1-1
CDR3aa: CASIGGPLNTEAFF
CDR3nt: TGTGCCAGTATAGGAGGACCCTTGAACACTGAAGCTTTCTTT

d_gene: -
v_gene: TRBV6-2/TRBV6-3
abundance: -
j_gene: TRBJ2-1
CDR3aa: CASSFGLNNEQFF
CDR3nt: TGTGCCAGCAGTTTTGGACTAAACAATGAGCAGTTCTTC

d_gene: TRBD2
v_gene: TRBV19
abundance: few
j_gene: TRBJ2-5
CDR3aa: CASSEASGIGTQYF
CDR3nt: TGTGCCAGTAGTGAGGCTAGCGGGATTGGGACCCAGTACTTC

d_gene: TRBD2
v_gene: TRBV5-1
abundance: -
j_gene: TRBJ2-3
CDR3aa: CASSGGTRAGGPEDTQYF
CDR3nt: TGCGCCAGCAGCGGGGGGACTCGAGCGGGGGGGCCGGAAGATACGCAGTATTTT

d_gene: -
v_gene: TRBV21-1
abundance: -
j_gene: TRBJ1-2
CDR3aa: CARRPDLANYGYTF
CDR3nt: TGTGCCCGCCGGCCTGACTTAGCTAACTATGGCTACACCTTC

d_gene: -
v_gene: TRBV6-5
abundance: -
j_gene: TRBJ1-5
CDR3aa: CASSRHTSPNEPQHF
CDR3nt: TGTGCCAGCAGTCGACACACCTCACCCAATGAACCCCAGCATTTT

d_gene: TRBD1
v_gene: TRBV19
abundance: -
j_gene: TRBJ1-5
CDR3aa: CASSRDRVDQPQHF
CDR3nt: TGTGCCAGTAGTCGGGACAGGGTGGACCAGCCCCAGCATTTT

d_gene: -
v_gene: TRBV7-2
abundance: -
j_gene: TRBJ1-1
CDR3aa: CASSLGLANTEAFF
CDR3nt: TGTGCCAGCAGCTTAGGGCTGGCAAACACTGAAGCTTTCTTT

d_gene: -
v_gene: TRBV19
abundance: -
j_gene: TRBJ2-5
CDR3aa: CASSIGAEETQYF
CDR3nt: TGTGCCAGTAGTATCGGTGCCGAAGAGACCCAGTACTTC

d_gene: -
v_gene: TRBV7-2
abundance: -
j_gene: TRBJ1-1
CDR3aa: CASSHDWNAEAFF
CDR3nt: TGTGCCAGCAGCCACGACTGGAATGCTGAAGCTTTCTTT

d_gene: -
v_gene: TRBV18
abundance: -
j_gene: TRBJ2-7
CDR3aa: CASSPGVSSMAGEQYF
CDR3nt: TGTGCCAGCTCGCCTGGGGTATCATCCATGGCCGGCGAGCAGTACTTC

d_gene: TRBD1
v_gene: TRBV5-1
abundance: few
j_gene: TRBJ1-3
CDR3aa: CASSLGTGGKSGNTIYF
CDR3nt: TGCGCCAGCAGCTTAGGGACAGGGGGAAAGTCTGGAAACACCATATATTTT

d_gene: -
v_gene: TRBV6-1
abundance: -
j_gene: TRBJ2-2
CDR3aa: CASSDEAGRYTGELFF
CDR3nt: TGTGCCAGCAGTGATGAGGCGGGGAGATACACCGGGGAGCTGTTTTTT

d_gene: -
v_gene: TRBV18
abundance: -
j_gene: TRBJ2-7
CDR3aa: CASSPRNREEDEQYF
CDR3nt: TGTGCCAGCTCACCAAGGAACAGGGAAGAGGACGAGCAGTACTTC

d_gene: -
v_gene: TRBV6-5
abundance: -
j_gene: TRBJ1-5
CDR3aa: CASSSRGNNQPQHF
CDR3nt: TGTGCCAGCAGCTCTCGGGGGAATAATCAGCCCCAGCATTTT